This T cell receptor beta chain was sequenced during a study of shared clonotypes between healthy human individuals. Genomic DNA per cell subset filled all wells of several immunoSEQ plates. Measured with immunoSEQ multiplex PCR; TCRdb has only the in-frame clones, and not every one. The sample contains approximately 2,000,000 clones, approximately 92% of which appear only once. The junction had 18 bases not matched to a gene; V was cut back by 4 bases and J by 3 bases. Germline CDR1 is ENHRY and CDR2 is SYGVKD. The CDR3 has 18 residues. General study points: Blood was the sole source, and tissue repertoires probably differ.

CD45RO-negative, CCR7-selected cells formed the naive CD8 fraction, which excluded terminally differentiated effector memory CD45RA+ cells. As to this clone: Antigen specificity is unknown.

Specimen: naive CD8+ T cells from PBMCs. The clonotype originates from a man younger than 35 in good health. Some clones in this sample may be carry-over from other donors' samples. This chain joins TRBV10-3 and TRBJ2-7, with 7 bases that match TRBD2. CDR3 sequence: CAISAWGGGRGPNYEQYF. In DNA form, the CDR3 reads TGTGCCATCAGTGCGTGGGGGGGAGGGCGTGGTCCTAACTACGAGCAGTACTTC.